This TCR beta chain was observed in a study of T cells in Graves' hyperthyroidism and ophthalmopathy (dated by TCRdb to between 2018 and 2021). Regarding the complete study: Peripheral blood was sampled at the time of initial diagnosis, prior to any treatment. To identify distinguishing TCR V-J signatures, a discovery cohort of 95 to 100 patients was used, comprising 40 to 45 with Graves' ophthalmopathy and approximately 58 with stable Graves' hyperthyroidism. Prospective prediction of ophthalmopathy was tested in an independent validation cohort consisting of roughly 20 hyperthyroidism patients and around 17 patients who later progressed to ophthalmopathy. The 100 or so discovery patients were divided at random into training and test sets in a 7:3 ratio. In addition, the study compared T-cell repertoires in thyroid tissue and in blood from about six Graves' hyperthyroidism patients. Once sampling was done, hyperthyroidism patients were given methimazole at a starting dose of 30 mg daily, whereas ophthalmopathy patients were given high-dose intravenous methylprednisolone. According to the paper, TCR Vbeta CDR3 sequencing was carried out on some 140 peripheral blood samples, which came from more than 40 ophthalmopathy, approximately 78 hyperthyroidism and some 17 progressor patients.

Results the study describes overall, beyond this receptor: Most expanded thyroid clonotypes (frequency above 0.001) were also found in blood, which suggests that blood repertoires may mirror thyroid immune responses. No statistical method was used to fix the sample size in advance, and group allocation was not hidden from the investigators. In cross-validation, a model built on a 13 V-J signature told ophthalmopathy apart from stable hyperthyroidism with about 90% sensitivity and 81% to 82% specificity, and in testing the same model reached 80%/75%. In validation, progression to ophthalmopathy was predicted by the model with around 70% sensitivity and 72% to 85% specificity, a median of roughly 6.4 months before onset.

This clonotype was detected ten times or more. The antigen this receptor binds is unknown. No qualities accompany the bases; no much larger clone lies one base away. The CDR3 sequence holds 14 residues, the cysteine and phenylalanine included. Of all the DNA, just the CDR3 is kept, 42 bases in frame from base 1. V drops 4 bases and J drops 1 base, leaving 13 bases in between. The germline V gene gives CDR1 as SQVTM and CDR2 as ANQGSEA. The TCR beta CDR3 regions were amplified from the RNA transcripts. For the first round of RT-PCR on the TCR CDR3, the HTBI primer set was used together with the Qiagen OneStep RT-PCR kit. Libraries were constructed in a second round of multiplex PCR, after which size selection and purification were carried out. Sequencing of the libraries was done on an Illumina HiSeq2000 using paired-end 100 bp reads. The paper's data handling went like this. Raw data were processed with SOAPnuke, discarding reads with adapters, uncalled bases, mean Phred below 15, or no exact constant-primer or identifier match. COPE v1.2.5 was used to merge high-quality paired reads, and clonotypes were defined as unique nucleotide sequences. MiTCR v1.1 was used to align clonotypes to the IMGT TRBV, TRBD and TRBJ reference segments. Only V-J combinations with frequency above 0.0001, covering 99.2% of repertoires, were analysed. A TCS score was defined as the ratio of F50 (clonal expansion) to E x V (chaos), with BLOSUM62-based TCRdist applied between CDR3 peptides within each V-J. Welch's t-statistics and random forest reduced 500 to 550 V-J features to some 14, which were used in a naive Bayes classifier (R e1071). TCRdb trimmed the raw reads at Q25, called clones with MiXCR and kept productive beta chains. Entries that share a CDR3 protein sequence are merged under the most common genes and DNA. V and J calls and clone size were set by TCRdb, not the authors. In this sample the table shows over 250,000 distinct CDR3 sequences, approximately 13% of which occur a single time. The ten largest account for 34% of the sample.

Ophthalmopathy patients had moderately to severely active disease, Clinical Activity Score of at least 3, NOSPECS grade of at least 4, and duration under 3 months. Exclusion was applied to patients with uncontrolled infections, other autoimmune diseases, pregnancy or lactation. Diagnoses were based on clinical symptoms, serum thyroxine and TRAb, thyroid ultrasound and orbital computed tomography. PBMCs were separated from 10 ml of fresh peripheral blood using Ficoll-Paque density gradient centrifugation. Total RNA was extracted with Trizol reagent, and quality was checked on an Agilent 2100 Bioanalyzer.

This TCR was sampled from a woman aged 35 to 49 with Graves' ophthalmopathy. The chain is assembled from TRBV29-1 and TRBJ1-1, with TRBD1 perhaps the D gene, on 5 matching bases. The specimen sequenced was blood. The nucleotides are TGCAGCGTTGGGGGGGAATTGACGAACACTGAAGCTTTCTTT. Its translation is CSVGGELTNTEAFF. With the rest looked up from the reference TRBV29-1 and TRBJ1-1 genes rather than sequenced, the full variable domain is SAVISQKPSRDICQRGTSLTIQCQVDSQVTMMFWYRQQPGQSLTLIATANQGSEATYESGFVIDKFPISRPNLTFSTLTVSNMSPEDSSIYLCSVGGELTNTEAFFGQGTRLTVV.